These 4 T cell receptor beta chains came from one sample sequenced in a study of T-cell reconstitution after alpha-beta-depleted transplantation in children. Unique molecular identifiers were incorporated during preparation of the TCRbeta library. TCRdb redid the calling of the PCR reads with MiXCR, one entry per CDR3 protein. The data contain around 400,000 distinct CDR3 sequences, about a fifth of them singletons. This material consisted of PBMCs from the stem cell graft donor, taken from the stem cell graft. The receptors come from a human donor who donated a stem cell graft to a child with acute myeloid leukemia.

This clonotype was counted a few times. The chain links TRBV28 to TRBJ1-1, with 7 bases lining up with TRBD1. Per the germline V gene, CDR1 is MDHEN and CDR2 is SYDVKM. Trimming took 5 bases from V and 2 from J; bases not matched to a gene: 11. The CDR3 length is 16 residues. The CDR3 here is CASSPNRGLLNTEAFF. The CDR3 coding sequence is TGTGCCAGCAGTCCAAACAGGGGATTATTAAACACTGAAGCTTTCTTT.

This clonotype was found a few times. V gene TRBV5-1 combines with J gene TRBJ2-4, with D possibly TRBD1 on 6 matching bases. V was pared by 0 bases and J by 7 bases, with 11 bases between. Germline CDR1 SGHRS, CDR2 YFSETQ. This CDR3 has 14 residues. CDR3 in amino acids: CASSLEQGPNIQYF. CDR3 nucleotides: TGCGCCAGCAGCTTGGAACAGGGACCGAACATTCAGTACTTC.

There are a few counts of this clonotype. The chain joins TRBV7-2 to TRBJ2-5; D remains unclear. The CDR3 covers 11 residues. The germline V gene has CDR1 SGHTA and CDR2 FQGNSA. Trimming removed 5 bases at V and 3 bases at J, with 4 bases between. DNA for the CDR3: TGTGCCAGCAGCCACAAAGAGACCCAGTACTTC. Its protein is CASSHKETQYF.

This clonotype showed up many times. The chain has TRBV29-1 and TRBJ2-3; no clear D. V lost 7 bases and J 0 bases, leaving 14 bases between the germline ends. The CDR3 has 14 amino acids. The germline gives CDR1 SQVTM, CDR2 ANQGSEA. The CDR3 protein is CSASRGTSTDTQYF. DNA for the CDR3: TGCAGCGCATCGCGCGGAACTAGCACAGATACGCAGTATTTT.